Listed here are 15 T cell receptor beta chains from one sample, sequenced in a study of T-cell memory formation after mild COVID-19. TCRdb re-analysed the 5' RACE reads in MiXCR, keeping a single row per CDR3 protein. The sample records about 560,000 distinct CDR3 sequences, 15% to 20% being singletons. The sample was PBMCs or a T cell subset sorted from them (not recorded which). These receptors all stem from an adult woman who had mild COVID-19 (a few samples of this study predate the infection). Cell type and time point are not known.

CDR3 sequence: CASSGKDRGRQPQHF. The CDR3, as DNA: TGTGCCAGCAGCGGAAAAGACAGGGGAAGGCAGCCCCAGCATTTT. This sequence joins TRBV7-8 and TRBJ1-5; TRBD1 agrees at 8 bases. CDR1 and CDR2 (germline): SGHVS, FQNEAQ. The CDR3 spans 15 residues. V lost 5 bases and J lost 7; bases outside the gene matches: 10.

The chain uses TRBV7-3 and TRBJ2-3; D is ambiguous. Trimming shortened V by 5 bases and J by 5 bases, and 11 bases separated the two germline ends. Germline V gene lookup returns CDR1 SGHTA and CDR2 FQGTGA. CDR3 length: 13 amino acids. Written as DNA, the CDR3 is TGTGCCAGCAGCCCCGCCCCGGGAGATACGCAGTATTTT. This gives the protein CASSPAPGDTQYF.

The chain couples TRBV7-3 to TRBJ1-2; weak D call: TRBD1 (6 bases). Trimming took off 0 bases at V and 5 bases at J, with 19 bases between the two ends. The CDR3 totals 17 residues. Germline V gene sequence: CDR1 SGHTA, CDR2 FQGTGA. The CDR3: CASSLTSGAGSKYGYTF. For the CDR3, the DNA is TGTGCCAGCAGCTTAACATCGGGGGCAGGGTCCAAATATGGCTACACCTTC.

This rearrangement joins TRBV4-2 to TRBJ2-7; D is unresolved. Trimming removed 0 bases at V and 6 bases at J, with 15 bases between. CDR1 and CDR2 (germline): LGHNA, YNFKEQ. The CDR3 spans 15 residues. CDR3 sequence reads: CASSQDPGSFAEQYF. CDR3 DNA sequence: TGTGCCAGCAGCCAAGATCCTGGTTCCTTCGCCGAGCAGTACTTC.

This clonotype turned up a few times. The chain recombines TRBV7-9 with TRBJ2-3; 9 bases match TRBD2. This CDR3 region has 17 residues. Losses at the gene ends were 1 base for V and 4 bases for J; bases not matched to a gene: 9. Germline V gene sequence: CDR1 SEHNR, CDR2 FQNEAQ (reference sequence). The DNA for the CDR3 is TGTGCCAGCAGCTTAGTGTTGGCGGGGGGGCCAGCAGATACGCAGTATTTT. Translation: CASSLVLAGGPADTQYF.

This clonotype was detected only a few times. This rearrangement joins TRBV18 to TRBJ1-1, with D perhaps TRBD1 (5 bases). V lost 8 bases, J lost 5 bases, and 12 bases lay in between. The CDR3 contains 12 residues. CDR1 and CDR2 (germline): KGHSH, LQKENI. The chain's CDR3 is CASVQERTEAFF. The CDR3 DNA sequence: TGTGCCAGCGTACAGGAGAGGACTGAAGCTTTCTTT.

This rearrangement joins TRBV5-1 to TRBJ2-7, with TRBD2 matching over 11 bases. CDR1 and CDR2 from the germline V gene are SGHRS and YFSETQ. Germline trimming cut 1 base from V and 2 bases from J; bases unmatched to any gene: 2. The CDR3 runs to 15 residues. Here the CDR3 DNA reads TGCGCCAGCAGCTTGCTAGCGGGGGGCCCCTACGAGCAGTACTTC. Translated, it gives CASSLLAGGPYEQYF. Drawing the rest from reference TRBV5-1 and TRBJ2-7, the complete variable domain is KAGVTQTPRYLIKTRGQQVTLSCSPISGHRSVSWYQQTPGQGLQFLFEYFSETQRNKGNFPGRFSGRQFSNSRSEMNVSTLELGDSALYLCASSLLAGGPYEQYFGPGTRLTVT.

This clonotype was observed a handful of times. V gene TRBV29-1 combines with J gene TRBJ1-2; no definite D call. This CDR3 has 15 amino acids. Trimming took 4 bases from V and 2 from J, leaving 17 bases between them. Germline V gene sequence: CDR1 SQVTM, CDR2 ANQGSEA. CDR3 sequence: CSVGLMGKHNYGYTF. The CDR3 DNA is TGCAGCGTTGGATTAATGGGGAAGCACAACTATGGCTACACCTTC.

The chain uses TRBV18 and TRBJ2-7; 8 bases align to TRBD1. The CDR3 is 16 residues long. Germline CDR1 KGHSH, CDR2 LQKENI. J lost 4 bases, V lost 3 bases, and 11 bases had no gene match. CDR3 bases: TGTGCCAGCTCACCCAGTGGACAGGGCACAGGATACGAGCAGTACTTC. Amino acid sequence: CASSPSGQGTGYEQYF.

This clonotype was observed a few times. The chain is built from TRBV24-1 and TRBJ2-1; a weak D match, TRBD1 (5 bases). The CDR3 length is 14 residues. In germline, CDR1 is KGHDR, CDR2 SFDVKD. V lost 3 bases to trimming and J lost 2 bases, with 7 bases between them. CDR3 residues: CATSDHRPYNEQFF. The CDR3 DNA follows: TGTGCCACCAGTGATCACAGGCCCTACAATGAGCAGTTCTTC.

This chain connects TRBV7-2 to TRBJ2-7; tentatively, D is TRBD2 (7 bases). The CDR3 has 16 residues. CDR1 is SGHTA, CDR2 FQGNSA, per germline. The V end lost 4 bases, the J end lost 0 bases, and 16 bases lay between the germline ends. CDR3 loop: CASSSQGRGSSYEQYF. CDR3 nucleotides: TGTGCCAGCAGCTCCCAGGGGCGGGGGAGCTCCTACGAGCAGTACTTC.

This clonotype turned up a few times. The chain carries TRBV9 and TRBJ1-2, with D hard to call. The germline V gene encodes CDR1 SGDLS and CDR2 YYNGEE. Trimming removed 5 bases from V and 8 bases from J, with 13 bases in between. The CDR3 consists of 12 residues. The CDR3 nucleotides read TGTGCCAGCAGGGGCTCGGTAGAAGGCTACACCTTC. Amino acid sequence: CASRGSVEGYTF. The full variable domain, rest sourced from reference TRBV9 and TRBJ1-2, is DSGVTQTPKHLITATGQRVTLRCSPRSGDLSVYWYQQSLDQGLQFLIQYYNGEERAKGNILERFSAQQFPDLHSELNLSSLELGDSALYFCASRGSVEGYTFGSGTRLTVV.

The chain combines TRBV5-1 with TRBJ2-2; D is uncertain. The CDR3 runs 14 residues. The germline V gene encodes CDR1 SGHRS and CDR2 YFSETQ. The V end was cut by 4 bases, the J end by 4 bases, with 11 bases between. The CDR3 nucleotides are TGCGCCAGCAGCACAGACCAGATCACCGGGGAGCTGTTTTTT. As protein: CASSTDQITGELFF.

This clonotype was counted between two and nine times. The rearrangement links TRBV4-3 to TRBJ1-6; D not resolved. Per germline, CDR1 LGHNA and CDR2 YSLEER. V lost 0 bases and J lost 6, with 12 bases in between. There are 16 residues in the CDR3. The CDR3 protein is CASSQDGRGFNSPLHF. The CDR3 region has the DNA TGCGCCAGCAGCCAAGATGGTCGGGGATTTAATTCACCCCTCCACTTT.

This clonotype was observed a few times. The J gene is TRBJ2-2, the V gene TRBV4-1; 7 positions agree with TRBD1. This CDR3 region has 15 residues. Germline V gene data show CDR1 as MGHRA and CDR2 as YSYEKL. The ends lost 0 bases at V and 6 bases at J; junction bases unmatched: 4. The CDR3 DNA reads TGCGCCAGCAGCCAAGATTTGAGGGGGCCCGGGGAGCTGTTTTTT. Protein product: CASSQDLRGPGELFF.